This record looks at one T cell receptor beta chain sequence and its context. The sample originates from a study of PD-L1 blockade in urothelial cancer. Study in general: Male sex and bladder-origin urothelial cancer were recorded for about 85% of the roughly 30 patients.

Germline V gives CDR1 SGHNT, CDR2 YYREEE (reference sequence). V shed 3 bases, J shed 7 bases, and the junction held 13 bases outside the gene matches. The CDR3 runs to 17 residues. Here immunoSEQ multiplex PCR was the method, and the copy in TCRdb shows in-frame clones only, minus some. Counted here are over 50,000 clones, around 84% occurring once; the ten biggest clones make up roughly 2.8%. The specimen comprised PBMCs, sampled around atezolizumab (anti-PD-L1) treatment. This chain uses TRBV5-4 with TRBJ2-3; 11 bases fit TRBD1. This sequence originates from a man aged 50-60 years with urothelial cancer. The CDR3, as DNA: TGTGCCAGCAGCTCACCCCCGGGACAGGGGGATTGGAATACGCAGTATTTT. Translation gives CASSSPPGQGDWNTQYF.